This TCR beta chain was captured by sequencing in a study of T cells after yellow fever vaccination. This clonotype was seen repeatedly, ten times or more. TCRdb itself ran the 5' RACE reads through MiXCR, one entry per CDR3 protein. The table lists approximately 110,000 distinct CDR3 sequences, more than 6.5% of them singletons. Trimming left V 1 base short and J 7 bases short, with 10 bases between. The CDR3 runs to 13 residues. Per the germline V gene, CDR1 is SGHTA and CDR2 is FQGTGA. Here the sequenced sample was CD4+ T cells sorted from PBMCs, taken around 10 days after the first yellow fever vaccination. This chain uses TRBV7-3 with TRBJ1-2, with D possibly TRBD1 on 6 matching bases. The source is a man between 18 and 29 years old who received the YFV17D yellow fever vaccine. Written as DNA, the CDR3 is TGTGCCAGCAGCTTAAGGATGGGGGCTGGCTACACCTTC. Its protein is CASSLRMGAGYTF.